Given below is one T cell receptor beta chain in context. The antigen is not known. These data are taken from a study of cytomegalovirus exposure and HLA in healthy donors. V was clipped by 8 bases and J by 5 bases; unmatched bases: 11. CDR3 length: 17 residues. From germline, CDR1 is PRHDT and CDR2 FYEKMQ (reference sequence). Study results and caveats: The study recorded over 150 TCR beta chains that were cytomegalovirus-associated. One variant, a missense change in DCLRE1C, was linked in a later analysis to TCR beta V- and J-gene trimming.

60 Vbeta and 13 Jbeta primers were used in PCR. Some clones are missing from TCRdb's copy, which holds only in-frame ones; the method was immunoSEQ multiplex PCR. The sample comprises 100,000 to 150,000 clones, around 75% of which are singletons, and approximately 9.1% rests with the top ten. J is TRBJ2-1 and V is TRBV13, with 14 bases aligning to TRBD2. The sample consisted of PBMCs. This TCR came from a woman between 50 and 59 years old in good health and CMV-seropositive. CDR3: CASSAGLAGAPNNEQFF. CDR3 coding DNA: TGTGCCAGCTCGGCGGGACTAGCGGGGGCTCCCAACAATGAGCAGTTCTTC. Supplemented by reference TRBV13 and TRBJ2-1, the full variable domain reads AAGVIQSPRHLIKEKRETATLKCYPIPRHDTVYWYQQGPGQDPQFLISFYEKMQSDKGSIPDRFSAQQFSDYHSELNMSSLELGDSALYFCASSAGLAGAPNNEQFFGPGTRLTVL.